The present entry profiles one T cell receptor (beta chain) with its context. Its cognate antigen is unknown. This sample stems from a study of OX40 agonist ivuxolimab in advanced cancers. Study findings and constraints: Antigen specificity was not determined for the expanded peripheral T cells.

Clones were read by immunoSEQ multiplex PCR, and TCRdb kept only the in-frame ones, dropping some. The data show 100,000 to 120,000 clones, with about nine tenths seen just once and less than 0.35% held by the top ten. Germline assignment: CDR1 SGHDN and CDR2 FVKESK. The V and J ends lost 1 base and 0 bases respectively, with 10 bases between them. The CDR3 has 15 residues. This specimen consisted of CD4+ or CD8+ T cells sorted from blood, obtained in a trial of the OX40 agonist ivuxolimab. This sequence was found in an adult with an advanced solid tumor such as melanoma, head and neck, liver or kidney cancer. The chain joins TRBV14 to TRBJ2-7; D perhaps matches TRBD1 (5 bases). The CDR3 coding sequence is TGTGCCAGCAGCCAAGGGCAGGGCCGCTCCTACGAGCAGTACTTC. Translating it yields CASSQGQGRSYEQYF.